This T cell receptor beta chain emerged from a study of blood T cell repertoires in COVID-19. The wider study: From the United States, Italy and Spain came samples of acute and convalescent COVID-19. PBMCs, B-cell-depleted T cells, or T cells provided the cDNA or gDNA that made up the material.

Per the original methods: Reference gene primers were amplified, and this amplification served to estimate nucleated cell counts. Assay: immunoSEQ multiplex PCR; the TCRdb copy retains only in-frame clones and omits some. V, J and clone size are those of that table, while D and trimming were read from the DNA. The table has 150,000 to 200,000 clones, 87% seen once. This TCR derives from a man between 60 and 75 years old with active or convalescent COVID-19. Material: peripheral blood.

CDR3 nucleotide sequence: TGCAGCGTTGCGACTAGCGGAAGCGAGCAGTACTTC. Translation: CSVATSGSEQYF. The V gene is TRBV29-1, the J gene TRBJ2-7; 9 nucleotides line up with TRBD2. Losses at the gene ends were 4 bases for V and 6 bases for J; bases not matched to a gene: 4. CDR3 size: 12 residues. The germline CDR1 and CDR2 sequences are SQVTM and ANQGSEA.